The T cell receptor (beta chain) under discussion was sequenced for a study of cytomegalovirus exposure and HLA in healthy donors. The PCR employed 60 Vbeta primers together with 13 Jbeta primers. The data were produced by immunoSEQ multiplex PCR, yet TCRdb's version contains in-frame clones alone and is incomplete. The sample has 250,000 to 350,000 clones; just over 85% are singletons. Germline V gene sequence: CDR1 SGHDN, CDR2 FVKESK. This CDR3 region has 16 residues. V lost 0 bases, J lost 4 bases, and 4 bases stayed unmatched. Study outcomes and limitations: In the analysis, some V segments, TRBV6-2 and TRBV6-3 included, were excluded as indistinguishable. Common viral pathogens were later found to be apparently linked to several of the most significant clusters. Cytomegalovirus association was assigned to approximately 160 TCR beta chains.

With respect to this clone: Its antigen is not known.

The chain has TRBV14 and TRBJ2-5, with TRBD1 identical over 11 bases. The sequenced sample consisted of PBMCs. The sequence derives from a man aged 40-49 years in good health and CMV-seropositive. In nucleotides, the CDR3 is TGTGCCAGCAGCCAAGATTTGGGGACAGGGGGAGAGACCCAGTACTTC. Encoded protein: CASSQDLGTGGETQYF.